The text below deals with one T cell receptor beta chain. The antigen remains unidentified. This specimen belongs to a study of cytomegalovirus exposure and HLA in healthy donors. Across the whole study: The 120 validation repertoires, a later analysis reported, used the same platform as the 700 or so repertoires from the first cohort.

Whole-study findings and limits: Within the 130 or so validation repertoires, first-cohort TCR clusters tended to co-occur, according to a later analysis.

Using immunoSEQ multiplex PCR, the repertoire was profiled, and TCRdb retains in-frame clones only, with some absent. The sample shows 150,000 to 200,000 clones, 75% to 90% of them seen only once. Trimming removed 3 bases from V and 4 bases from J, with 11 bases in between. The CDR3 contains 14 residues. Germline loops: CDR1 MRHNA, CDR2 SNTAGT. This TCR was recovered from a man aged 18 to 30 in good health and CMV-seropositive. V usage is TRBV6-4 and J usage is TRBJ2-3; tentative D call: TRBD2 (5 bases). Sequences were obtained from PBMCs. CDR3 DNA sequence: TGTGCCAGCAGTGAGGGAGTAGCCGCAGATACGCAGTATTTT. As protein: CASSEGVAADTQYF.